The 3 T cell receptor beta chains below were found in one sample sequenced in a study of blood T cells in healthy people across ages. The use of a sample-barcoded 5' primer and a J-beta primer mix characterized a second PCR of about 7 to 12 cycles. TCRdb recomputed calls from the 5' RACE reads with MiXCR, one row per CDR3 protein. This table holds around 1.7 million distinct CDR3 sequences, about 28% found once. The source material was blood. These receptors originate from a woman in her 30s in good health.

Concerning this clonotype itself: This sequence may be a read error, since a much larger clone differs from it by one base. The CDR3 spells CASSPLPGGDMQYF. DNA for the CDR3: TGTGCCAGCAGCCCCCTTCCGGGGGGAGATATGCAGTATTTT. The J gene is TRBJ2-3, the V gene TRBV7-3; 7 nucleotides align to TRBD2. There are 14 residues in the CDR3. The germline V gene has CDR1 SGHTA and CDR2 FQGTGA.

The chain employs TRBV30 and TRBJ2-1; TRBD2 aligns across 7 bases. This CDR3 spans 15 amino acids. V gave up 6 bases and J gave up 2 bases; unmatched junction bases: 10. CDR1 GTSNPN and CDR2 SVGIG come from the germline V gene (reference sequence). The CDR3 here is CACNQGGVPYNEQFF. CDR3 bases: TGTGCCTGCAATCAGGGAGGGGTCCCCTACAATGAGCAGTTCTTC.

This rearrangement joins TRBV6-1 to TRBJ2-5; TRBD1 aligns across 7 bases. CDR1 MNHNS and CDR2 SASEGT come from the germline V gene. Unmatched junction bases numbered 6, after V lost 6 bases and J lost 2 bases. The CDR3 spans 14 residues. The CDR3 sequence: CASRRNRGQETQYF. CDR3 in DNA: TGTGCCAGCAGAAGAAACAGGGGTCAAGAGACCCAGTACTTC.